The rows below give T cell receptor beta chains drawn from one sample of a study of blood T cell repertoires in COVID-19. Data came from immunoSEQ multiplex PCR; TCRdb stores just in-frame clones and leaves some out. In the table there are 200,000 to 300,000 clones, roughly 85% of which are singletons. The specimen sequenced was PBMCs or T cells enriched from blood (not recorded which). The receptor source for this set is a woman aged 45-60 years with acute COVID-19. Both conserved end residues are part of each CDR3. The order of the fields is J gene, V gene, CDR3 protein.

J gene: TRBJ2-3; V gene: TRBV5-1; CDR3 protein: CASSPGLAGTDTQYF
J gene: TRBJ1-1; V gene: TRBV5-1; CDR3 protein: CASSLAGTGQLKNTEAFF
J gene: TRBJ1-1; V gene: TRBV7-6; CDR3 protein: CASSPNPGQGGTEAFF
J gene: TRBJ1-6; V gene: TRBV7-2; CDR3 protein: CASSSGQGRDRLHF
J gene: TRBJ2-3; V gene: TRBV19; CDR3 protein: CASMGRSDTQYF
J gene: TRBJ1-5; V gene: TRBV19; CDR3 protein: CASSIPRQGSNQPQHF
J gene: TRBJ1-4; V gene: TRBV5-1; CDR3 protein: CASSFARTGANEKLFF
J gene: TRBJ1-5; V gene: TRBV5-5; CDR3 protein: CASSLGSAGASNQPQHF
J gene: TRBJ1-1; V gene: TRBV15; CDR3 protein: CATSSLGDTEAFF
J gene: TRBJ2-1; V gene: TRBV12-3/TRBV12-4; CDR3 protein: CASSIGGYNEQFF
J gene: TRBJ1-3; V gene: TRBV5-1; CDR3 protein: CASSMEVQGGNTIYF
J gene: TRBJ2-7; V gene: TRBV7-2; CDR3 protein: CASSLTSGESSYEQYF
J gene: TRBJ1-1; V gene: TRBV2; CDR3 protein: CASRDGTPGRTEAFF
J gene: TRBJ1-1; V gene: TRBV6-2/TRBV6-3; CDR3 protein: CASSTSPHRVRTEAFF
J gene: TRBJ1-5; V gene: TRBV19; CDR3 protein: CASSITGLNNQPQHF
J gene: TRBJ1-1; V gene: TRBV3-1/TRBV3-2; CDR3 protein: CASSQDMGGAEAFF
J gene: TRBJ2-1; V gene: TRBV4-1; CDR3 protein: CASSQDWLAGIFGDEQFF
J gene: TRBJ1-6; V gene: TRBV5-1; CDR3 protein: CASSFVSGSSYNSPLHF
J gene: TRBJ1-4; V gene: TRBV5-3; CDR3 protein: CARSLGQGATNEKLFF
J gene: TRBJ1-5; V gene: TRBV6-5; CDR3 protein: CASSSGGSNQPQHF
J gene: TRBJ1-5; V gene: TRBV30; CDR3 protein: CAWSQGLGQPQHF
J gene: TRBJ1-4; V gene: TRBV11-2; CDR3 protein: CASSTRSGQGFEKLFF
J gene: TRBJ1-1; V gene: TRBV7-8; CDR3 protein: CASSLVAGVNTEAFF
J gene: TRBJ1-1; V gene: TRBV9; CDR3 protein: CASSVKAGALGAEAFF
J gene: TRBJ1-6; V gene: TRBV18; CDR3 protein: CASSPQPGTGEGALHF
J gene: TRBJ1-5; V gene: TRBV12-3/TRBV12-4; CDR3 protein: CASTLTGNQPQHF
J gene: TRBJ1-5; V gene: TRBV5-4; CDR3 protein: CASSLPGQPQHF
J gene: TRBJ1-1; V gene: TRBV6-1; CDR3 protein: CASSELRNTEAFF
J gene: TRBJ1-1; V gene: TRBV7-2; CDR3 protein: CASSFGGATEAFF
J gene: TRBJ2-2; V gene: TRBV23-1; CDR3 protein: CASSPGQGRDGELFF
J gene: TRBJ1-6; V gene: TRBV6-5; CDR3 protein: CASGDREFSPLHF
J gene: TRBJ2-2; V gene: TRBV13; CDR3 protein: CASSRGRGELFF
J gene: TRBJ1-3; V gene: TRBV7-3; CDR3 protein: CASSLGQDSGNTIYF
J gene: TRBJ2-1; V gene: TRBV4-3; CDR3 protein: CASSQESGYLLKFF
J gene: TRBJ2-5; V gene: TRBV11-3; CDR3 protein: CASSLGYQETQYF
J gene: TRBJ1-2; V gene: TRBV23-1; CDR3 protein: CASSHAGPFYGYTF